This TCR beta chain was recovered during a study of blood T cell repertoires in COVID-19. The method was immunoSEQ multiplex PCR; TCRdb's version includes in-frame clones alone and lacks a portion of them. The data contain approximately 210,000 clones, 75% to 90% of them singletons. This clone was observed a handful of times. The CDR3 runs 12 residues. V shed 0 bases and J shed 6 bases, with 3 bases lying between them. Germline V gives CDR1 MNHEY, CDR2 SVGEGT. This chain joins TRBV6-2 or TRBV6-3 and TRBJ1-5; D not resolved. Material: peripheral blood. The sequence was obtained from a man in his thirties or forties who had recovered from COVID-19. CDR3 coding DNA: TGTGCCAGCAGTTACTCGAGTCAGCCCCAGCATTTT. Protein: CASSYSSQPQHF.